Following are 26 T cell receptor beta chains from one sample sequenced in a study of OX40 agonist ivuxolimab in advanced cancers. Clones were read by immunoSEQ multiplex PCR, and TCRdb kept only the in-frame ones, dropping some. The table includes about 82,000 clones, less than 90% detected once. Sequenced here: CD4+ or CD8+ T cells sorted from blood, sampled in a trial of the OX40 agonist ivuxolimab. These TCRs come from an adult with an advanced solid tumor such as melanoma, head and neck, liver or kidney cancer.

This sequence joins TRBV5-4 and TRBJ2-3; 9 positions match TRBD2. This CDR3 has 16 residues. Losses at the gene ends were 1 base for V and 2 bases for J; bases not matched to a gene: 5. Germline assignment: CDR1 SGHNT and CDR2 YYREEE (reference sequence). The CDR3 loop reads CASSLRAGGHTDTQYF. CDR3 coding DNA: TGTGCCAGCAGCTTGAGAGCGGGGGGCCACACAGATACGCAGTATTTT.

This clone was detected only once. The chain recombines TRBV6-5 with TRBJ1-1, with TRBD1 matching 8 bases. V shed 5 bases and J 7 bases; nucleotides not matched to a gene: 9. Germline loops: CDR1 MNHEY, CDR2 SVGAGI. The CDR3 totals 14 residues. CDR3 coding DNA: TGTGCCAGCAGTGGACAGGGAGTAATATTTGAAGCTTTCTTT. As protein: CASSGQGVIFEAFF.

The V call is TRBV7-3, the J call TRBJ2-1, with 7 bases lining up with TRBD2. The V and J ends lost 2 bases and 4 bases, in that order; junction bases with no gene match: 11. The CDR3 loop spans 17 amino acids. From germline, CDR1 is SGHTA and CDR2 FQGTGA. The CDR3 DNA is TGTGCCAGCAGCTTATCCGGATCGGGACTACTTTACAATGAGCAGTTCTTC. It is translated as CASSLSGSGLLYNEQFF.

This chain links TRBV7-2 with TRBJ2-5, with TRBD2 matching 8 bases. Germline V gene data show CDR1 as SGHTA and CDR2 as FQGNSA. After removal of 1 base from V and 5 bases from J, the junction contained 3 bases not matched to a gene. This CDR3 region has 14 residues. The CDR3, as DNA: TGTGCCAGCAGCTTAGGCTTAGCGGGGGAGACCCAGTACTTC. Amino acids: CASSLGLAGETQYF.

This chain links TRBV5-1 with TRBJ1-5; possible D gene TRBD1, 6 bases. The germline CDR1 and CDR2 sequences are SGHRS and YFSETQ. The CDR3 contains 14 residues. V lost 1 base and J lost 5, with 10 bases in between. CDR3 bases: TGCGCCAGCAGCTTGAGGGGGGGAGATCAGCCCCAGCATTTT. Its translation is CASSLRGGDQPQHF.

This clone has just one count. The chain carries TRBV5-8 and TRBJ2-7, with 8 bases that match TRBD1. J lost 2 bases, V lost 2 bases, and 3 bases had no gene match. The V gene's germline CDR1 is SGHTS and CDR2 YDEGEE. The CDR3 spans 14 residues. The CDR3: CASSFGQGPYEQYF. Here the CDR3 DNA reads TGTGCCAGCAGCTTTGGACAGGGCCCCTACGAGCAGTACTTC. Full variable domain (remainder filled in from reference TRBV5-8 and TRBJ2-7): EAGVTQSPTHLIKTRGQQATLRCSPISGHTSVYWYQQALGLGLQFLLWYDEGEERNRGNFPPRFSGRQFPNYSSELNVNALELEDSALYLCASSFGQGPYEQYFGPGTRLTVT.

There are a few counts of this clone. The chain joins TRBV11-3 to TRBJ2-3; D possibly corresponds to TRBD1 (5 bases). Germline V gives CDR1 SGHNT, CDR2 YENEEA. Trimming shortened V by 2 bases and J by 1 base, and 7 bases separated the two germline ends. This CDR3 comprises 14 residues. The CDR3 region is CASSLLGGTDTQYF. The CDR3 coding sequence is TGTGCCAGCAGCTTATTAGGGGGCACAGATACGCAGTATTTT.

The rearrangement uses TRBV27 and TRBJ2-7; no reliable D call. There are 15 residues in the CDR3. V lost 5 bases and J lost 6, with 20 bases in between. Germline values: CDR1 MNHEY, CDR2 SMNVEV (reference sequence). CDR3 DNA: TGTGCCAGCAGTCACCGGGCCCCTATACGGTCCGAGCAGTACTTC. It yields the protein CASSHRAPIRSEQYF.

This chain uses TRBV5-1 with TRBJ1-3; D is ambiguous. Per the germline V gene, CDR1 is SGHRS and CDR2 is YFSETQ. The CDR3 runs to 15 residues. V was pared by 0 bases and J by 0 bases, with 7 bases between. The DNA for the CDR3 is TGCGCCAGCAGCTTGGGTTACCCCTCTGGAAACACCATATATTTT. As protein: CASSLGYPSGNTIYF.

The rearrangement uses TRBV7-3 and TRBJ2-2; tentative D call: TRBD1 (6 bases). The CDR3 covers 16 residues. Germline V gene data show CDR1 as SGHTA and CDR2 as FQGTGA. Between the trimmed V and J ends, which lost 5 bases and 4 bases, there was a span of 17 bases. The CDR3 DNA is TGTGCCAGCAGCCTCCTAGGGGGAAAGTCCACCGGGGAGCTGTTTTTT. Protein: CASSLLGGKSTGELFF.

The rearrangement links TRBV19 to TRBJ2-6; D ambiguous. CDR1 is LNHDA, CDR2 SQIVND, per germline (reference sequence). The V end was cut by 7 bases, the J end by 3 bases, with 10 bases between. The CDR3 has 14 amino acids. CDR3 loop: CASTASGGANVLTF. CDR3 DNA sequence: TGTGCCAGTACTGCCTCGGGTGGGGCCAACGTCCTGACTTTC.

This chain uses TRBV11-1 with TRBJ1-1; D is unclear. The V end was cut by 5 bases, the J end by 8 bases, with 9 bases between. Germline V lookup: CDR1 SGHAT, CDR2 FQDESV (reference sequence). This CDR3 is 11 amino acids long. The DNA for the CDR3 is TGTGCCAGCAGCAAAAAGACGGAAGCTTTCTTT. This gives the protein CASSKKTEAFF.

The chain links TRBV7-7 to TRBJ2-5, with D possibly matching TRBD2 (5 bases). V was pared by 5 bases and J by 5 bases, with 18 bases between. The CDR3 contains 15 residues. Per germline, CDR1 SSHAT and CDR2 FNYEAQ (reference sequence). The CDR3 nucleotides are TGTGCCAGCAGCGCGCGGGCCACCCTCAGGGAGACCCAGTACTTC. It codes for CASSARATLRETQYF.

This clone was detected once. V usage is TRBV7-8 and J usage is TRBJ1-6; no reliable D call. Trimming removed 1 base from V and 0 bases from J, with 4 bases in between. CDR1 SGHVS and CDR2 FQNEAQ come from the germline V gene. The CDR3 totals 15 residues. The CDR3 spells CASSLGSSYNSPLHF. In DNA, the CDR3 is TGTGCCAGCAGCTTAGGGAGCTCCTATAATTCACCCCTCCACTTT.

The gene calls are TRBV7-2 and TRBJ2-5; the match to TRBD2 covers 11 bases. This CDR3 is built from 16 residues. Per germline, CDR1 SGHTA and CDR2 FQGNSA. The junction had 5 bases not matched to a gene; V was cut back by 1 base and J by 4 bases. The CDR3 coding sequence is TGTGCCAGCAGCTTAGTAGCGGGGGGGCCTGGAGAGACCCAGTACTTC. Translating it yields CASSLVAGGPGETQYF.

CDR3 in amino acids: CASSFPPGGSRNEQFF. For the CDR3, the DNA is TGCGCCAGCAGCTTCCCACCAGGGGGGAGCCGGAATGAGCAGTTCTTC. The rearrangement links TRBV5-1 to TRBJ2-1, with D possibly TRBD1 on 7 matching bases. Germline V gene sequence: CDR1 SGHRS, CDR2 YFSETQ. The CDR3 is made up of 16 amino acids. Trimming stripped 2 bases from V and 7 bases from J, with 19 bases between.

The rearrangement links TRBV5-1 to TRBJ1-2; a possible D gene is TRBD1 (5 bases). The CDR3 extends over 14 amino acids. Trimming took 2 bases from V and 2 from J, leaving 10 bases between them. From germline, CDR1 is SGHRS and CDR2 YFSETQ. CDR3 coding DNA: TGCGCCAGCAGCTTTGGGGGACCCAACTATGGCTACACCTTC. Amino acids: CASSFGGPNYGYTF.

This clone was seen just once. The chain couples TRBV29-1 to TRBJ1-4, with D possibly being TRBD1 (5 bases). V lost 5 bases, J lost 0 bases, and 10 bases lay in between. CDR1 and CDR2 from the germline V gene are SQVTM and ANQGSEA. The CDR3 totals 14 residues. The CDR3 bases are TGCAGCGTTATGGGGGTACCAACTAATGAAAAACTGTTTTTT. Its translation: CSVMGVPTNEKLFF.

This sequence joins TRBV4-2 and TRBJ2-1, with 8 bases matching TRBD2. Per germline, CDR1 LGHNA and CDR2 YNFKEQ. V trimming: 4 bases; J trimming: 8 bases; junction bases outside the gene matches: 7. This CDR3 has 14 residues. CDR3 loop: CASSPGGGVDEQFF. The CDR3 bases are TGTGCCAGCAGCCCCGGGGGGGGCGTCGATGAGCAGTTCTTC.

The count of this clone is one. The CDR3 DNA follows: TGTGCCAGCGCCGGAGCGGGGGGGCCGGAGAATGAGCAGTTCTTC. Its translation: CASAGAGGPENEQFF. V gene TRBV6-6 combines with J gene TRBJ2-1; 10 nucleotides agree with TRBD2. Germline trimming cut 8 bases from V and 7 bases from J; bases unmatched to any gene: 11. The CDR3 spans 15 residues. Germline V gene lookup returns CDR1 MNHNY and CDR2 SVGAGI (reference sequence).

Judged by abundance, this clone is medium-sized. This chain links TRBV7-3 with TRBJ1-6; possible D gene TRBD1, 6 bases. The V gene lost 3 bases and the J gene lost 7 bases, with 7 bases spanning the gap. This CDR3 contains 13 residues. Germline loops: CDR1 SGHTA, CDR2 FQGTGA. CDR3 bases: TGTGCCAGCAGCTTGACAGGAAATTCACCCCTCCACTTT. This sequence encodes CASSLTGNSPLHF. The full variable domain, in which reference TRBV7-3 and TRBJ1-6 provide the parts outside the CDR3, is GAGVSQTPSNKVTEKGKYVELRCDPISGHTALYWYRQSLGQGPEFLIYFQGTGAADDSGLPNDRFFAVRPEGSVSTLKIQRTERGDSAVYLCASSLTGNSPLHFGNGTRLTVT.

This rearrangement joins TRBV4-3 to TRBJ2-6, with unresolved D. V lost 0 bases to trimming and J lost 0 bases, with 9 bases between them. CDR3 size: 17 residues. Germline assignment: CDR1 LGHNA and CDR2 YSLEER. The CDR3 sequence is CASSQDWANSGANVLTF. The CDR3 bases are TGCGCCAGCAGCCAAGATTGGGCGAACTCTGGGGCCAACGTCCTGACTTTC.

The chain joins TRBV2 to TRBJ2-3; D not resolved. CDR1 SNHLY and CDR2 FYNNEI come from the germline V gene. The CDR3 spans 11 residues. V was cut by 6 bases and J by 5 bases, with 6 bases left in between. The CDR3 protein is CASSQEDTQYF. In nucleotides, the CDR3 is TGTGCCAGCAGCCAGGAAGATACGCAGTATTTT.

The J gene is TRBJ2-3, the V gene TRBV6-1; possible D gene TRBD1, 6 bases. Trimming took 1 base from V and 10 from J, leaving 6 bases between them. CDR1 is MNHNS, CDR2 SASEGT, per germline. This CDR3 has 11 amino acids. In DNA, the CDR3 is TGTGCCAGCAGTGAAGGACAGGCGCAGTATTTT. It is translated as CASSEGQAQYF.

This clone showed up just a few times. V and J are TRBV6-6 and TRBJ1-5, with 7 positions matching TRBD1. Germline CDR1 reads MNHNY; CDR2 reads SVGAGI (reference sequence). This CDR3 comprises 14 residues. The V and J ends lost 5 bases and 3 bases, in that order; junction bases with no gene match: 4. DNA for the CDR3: TGTGCCAGCAGTCCTGACAGGGACAATCAGCCCCAGCATTTT. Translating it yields CASSPDRDNQPQHF.

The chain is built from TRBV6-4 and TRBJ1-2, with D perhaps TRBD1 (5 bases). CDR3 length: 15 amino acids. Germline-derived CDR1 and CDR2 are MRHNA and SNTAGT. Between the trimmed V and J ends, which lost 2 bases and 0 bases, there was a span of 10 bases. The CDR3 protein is CASSDGGVANYGYTF. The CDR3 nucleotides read TGTGCCAGCAGTGACGGGGGGGTCGCTAACTATGGCTACACCTTC.